This TCR beta chain comes out of a study of T cells in localized non-small cell lung cancer. Findings and caveats of the study: One tumor region alone was sequenced, and heterogeneity therefore remains possible. Longer overall survival was linked to higher blood T cell density. Adjacent uninvolved lung had the highest clonality, suggesting focused antigen responses.

With respect to this clone: Its specificity is unknown.

The CDR3 runs 14 residues. CDR1 and CDR2 from the germline V gene are LNHDA and SQIVND (reference sequence). V gave up 10 bases and J gave up 0 bases, with 15 bases separating them. TCRdb's table, derived via immunoSEQ multiplex PCR, lists solely in-frame clones and lacks some. Among 40,000 to 50,000 clones listed, 85% to 90% were seen once. The V and J genes are TRBV19 and TRBJ1-1; D not certain. This specimen consisted of peripheral blood, obtained before any cancer treatment. The receptor was derived from an older female donor with stage I squamous cell lung carcinoma. The CDR3 nucleotides read TGTGCCACTAGACGGCGGTCCATGAACACTGAAGCTTTCTTT. Translated: CATRRRSMNTEAFF.